This TCR beta chain was sequenced for a study of blood T cell repertoires in COVID-19. Overall study context: Whether acute or convalescent, the COVID-19 samples came from the United States, Italy and Spain. T cells, B-cell-depleted T cells, or PBMCs supplied cDNA or gDNA.

The CDR3 runs to 18 residues. Germline V gene sequence: CDR1 SGHTA, CDR2 FQGNSA. The J segment lost 4 bases and the V segment lost 10 bases, leaving 13 bases of the junction unmatched. Per the study methods: The assay estimated nucleated cells by amplifying reference gene primers. Here immunoSEQ multiplex PCR was the method, and the copy in TCRdb shows in-frame clones only, minus some. V, J and clone size were drawn from that table, and D and trimming were deduced from the DNA. The table shows some 270,000 clones, with roughly 88% occurring only once. The clonotype comes from a woman aged 70-85 years with acute or convalescent COVID-19. V usage is TRBV7-2 and J usage is TRBJ2-1, with 16 bases matching TRBD2. Material for sequencing was peripheral blood. CDR3: CANGGGTSGGAPYNEQFF. In DNA form, the CDR3 reads TGTGCCAACGGCGGAGGGACTAGCGGGGGGGCACCATACAATGAGCAGTTCTTC. Complete variable domain (other parts from reference TRBV7-2 and TRBJ2-1): GAGVSQSPSNKVTEKGKDVELRCDPISGHTALYWYRQSLGQGLEFLIYFQGNSAPDKSGLPSDRFSAERTGGSVSTLTIQRTQQEDSAVYLCANGGGTSGGAPYNEQFFGPGTRLTVL.